The rows below give T cell receptor beta chains drawn from one sample of a study of T cell clonotyping in hematopoietic cell transplantation. Libraries were prepared by immunoSEQ multiplex PCR; TCRdb keeps only in-frame clonotypes and omits some of them. The sample holds approximately 18,000 clones; about 72% are singletons and the top ten take 15% to 20%. The source material was peripheral blood mononuclear cells, sampled before stem cell transplant. These receptors were collected from a man in his sixties with acute myeloid leukemia. Some clones in this sample may be carry-over from other donors' samples. CDR3s include the opening cysteine and the closing phenylalanine or tryptophan. The D gene is left open where the match is weak. Not every row has a clone size; where given, it reads once, few, many or a size class.

j_call | clone_size | d_call | v_call | cdr3_aa | cdr3_nt
TRBJ1-4 | - | - | TRBV29-1 | CSVAKGSEEKLFF | TGCAGCGTTGCAAAGGGGTCAGAAGAAAAACTGTTTTTT
TRBJ2-7 | - | TRBD2 | TRBV6-1 | CASSGRGLGSYEQYF | TGTGCCAGCAGTGGGAGAGGACTAGGCTCCTACGAGCAGTACTTC
TRBJ2-3 | - | - | TRBV5-6 | CASSLPGGTDTQYF | TGTGCCAGCAGCTTGCCCGGTGGCACAGATACGCAGTATTTT
TRBJ1-4 | - | - | TRBV30 | CAWRTGEKLFF | TGTGCCTGGAGGACGGGGGAAAAACTGTTTTTT
TRBJ2-3 | - | TRBD1 | TRBV30 | CAWSGNAPGQGTADTQYF | TGTGCCTGGAGTGGAAACGCACCGGGACAGGGGACCGCAGATACGCAGTATTTT
TRBJ2-1 | - | - | TRBV7-2 | CASSAQDLAYNEQFF | TGTGCCAGCAGCGCACAGGACCTAGCCTACAATGAGCAGTTCTTC
TRBJ2-2 | - | - | TRBV7-2 | CASSPIGLNTGELFF | TGTGCCAGCAGCCCTATTGGGCTTAACACCGGGGAGCTGTTTTTT
TRBJ2-7 | few | - | TRBV30 | CAWTSPGEQYF | TGTGCCTGGACTTCTCCCGGCGAGCAGTACTTC
TRBJ1-2 | few | TRBD1 | TRBV11-1 | CASSSQGQGYTF | TGTGCCAGCAGCTCACAGGGGCAGGGCTACACCTTC
TRBJ1-2 | - | TRBD1 | TRBV6-1 | CASSESQGAVEGYTF | TGTGCCAGCAGTGAAAGTCAGGGGGCAGTGGAAGGCTACACCTTC
TRBJ1-1 | once | - | TRBV6-6 | CASSYLPDRLNTEAFF | TGTGCCAGCAGTTACCTACCGGACCGGCTGAACACTGAAGCTTTCTTT
TRBJ2-5 | - | - | TRBV9 | CASSVAPGESQETQYF | TGTGCCAGCAGCGTAGCCCCTGGAGAGTCTCAAGAGACCCAGTACTTC
TRBJ1-2 | - | TRBD1 | TRBV29-1 | CSVEQAGGSYGYTF | TGCAGCGTTGAACAGGCAGGGGGCAGCTATGGCTACACCTTC
TRBJ2-3 | few | - | TRBV5-1 | CASSLEGHPDTQYF | TGCGCCAGCAGCTTGGAGGGACACCCAGATACGCAGTATTTT
TRBJ1-6 | - | - | TRBV6-5 | CASSYLGEDSPLHF | TGTGCCAGCAGTTACCTGGGTGAAGATTCACCCCTCCACTTT
TRBJ2-7 | - | - | TRBV2 | CASSAGPGAYEQYF | TGTGCCAGCAGTGCGGGGCCTGGGGCCTACGAGCAGTACTTC
TRBJ2-7 | - | - | TRBV10-3 | CAISWTYRDEQYF | TGTGCCATCAGTTGGACGTACAGGGATGAGCAGTACTTC
TRBJ2-5 | - | TRBD1 | TRBV13 | CASSLGTGGRKTQYF | TGTGCCAGCAGCTTAGGTACAGGGGGCAGGAAGACCCAGTACTTC
TRBJ1-2 | - | TRBD1 | TRBV6-5 | CASSRGQGAGYGYTF | TGTGCCAGCAGTCGAGGACAGGGGGCTGGTTATGGCTACACCTTC
TRBJ1-2 | - | - | TRBV2 | CASRPRDTLGEGYTF | TGTGCCAGCAGACCTCGTGACACGCTGGGGGAAGGCTACACCTTC
TRBJ1-1 | - | TRBD1 | TRBV19 | CASAIQGAAEAFF | TGTGCCAGTGCCATACAGGGGGCGGCTGAAGCTTTCTTT
TRBJ1-5 | - | - | TRBV7-9 | CASSFFSNQPQHF | TGTGCCAGCAGCTTTTTCAGCAATCAGCCCCAGCATTTT
TRBJ1-1 | few | - | TRBV18 | CASSPTDRGTEAFF | TGTGCCAGCTCACCAACCGACCGGGGGACTGAAGCTTTCTTT
TRBJ1-2 | - | - | TRBV28 | CASNNPGQNYGYTF | TGTGCCAGCAATAACCCCGGACAGAACTATGGCTACACCTTC
TRBJ2-6 | few | - | TRBV4-2 | CASSQERGGANVLTF | TGTGCCAGCAGCCAAGAAAGGGGTGGGGCCAACGTCCTGACTTTC
TRBJ1-1 | few | - | TRBV7-7 | CASSEGEGLGAFF | TGTGCCAGCAGCGAAGGGGAGGGTCTTGGAGCTTTCTTT
TRBJ2-7 | - | - | TRBV7-2 | CASSYRQTYEQYF | TGTGCCAGCAGCTACCGACAGACCTACGAGCAGTACTTC
TRBJ1-2 | few | TRBD1 | TRBV18 | CASSPIQQGVGYTF | TGTGCCAGCTCACCAATACAACAGGGGGTTGGCTACACCTTC
TRBJ2-3 | - | TRBD1 | TRBV6-5 | CASSYPGQGGTDTQYF | TGTGCCAGCAGTTACCCCGGACAGGGGGGCACAGATACGCAGTATTTT
TRBJ1-1 | - | - | TRBV5-1 | CASSLGPNTEAFF | TGCGCCAGCAGCTTGGGACCCAACACTGAAGCTTTCTTT
TRBJ2-5 | once | - | TRBV19 | CASSTGLGETQYF | TGTGCCAGTAGTACGGGACTCGGAGAGACCCAGTACTTC
TRBJ1-5 | - | TRBD1 | TRBV5-5 | CASSPTDVGQGWQPQHF | TGTGCCAGCAGCCCGACAGATGTGGGACAGGGCTGGCAGCCCCAGCATTTT
TRBJ2-1 | - | TRBD2 | TRBV4-3 | CASSQYGGGRVSEQFF | TGCGCCAGCAGCCAGTATGGTGGCGGGAGGGTGTCTGAGCAGTTCTTC
TRBJ2-3 | - | - | TRBV25-1 | CASSDYGHRTDTQYF | TGTGCCAGCAGTGATTACGGACACCGCACAGATACGCAGTATTTT
TRBJ1-2 | - | - | TRBV9 | CASSGAIGPFGYTF | TGTGCCAGCAGCGGAGCCATAGGGCCCTTCGGCTACACCTTC
TRBJ2-3 | - | - | TRBV5-6 | CASSWGDFLLSTDTQYF | TGTGCCAGCAGCTGGGGGGACTTCTTACTTAGCACAGATACGCAGTATTTT
TRBJ2-5 | - | - | TRBV28 | CASSSFRDPQSPQETQYF | TGTGCCAGCAGTTCGTTCCGGGACCCACAGTCCCCCCAAGAGACCCAGTACTTC
TRBJ2-1 | few | - | TRBV19 | CASSIKGLEQFF | TGTGCCAGTAGTATCAAGGGATTGGAGCAGTTCTTC
TRBJ1-4 | - | - | TRBV9 | CASSVTGGLTNEKLFF | TGTGCCAGCAGCGTTACCGGGGGCTTAACTAATGAAAAACTGTTTTTT
TRBJ1-6 | - | - | TRBV11-2 | CASSLESGLDSPLHF | TGTGCCAGCAGCTTAGAGTCAGGTCTAGATTCACCCCTCCACTTT
TRBJ1-5 | - | - | TRBV5-4 | CASNLMGGNQPQHF | TGTGCCAGCAACTTGATGGGGGGCAATCAGCCCCAGCATTTT
TRBJ1-1 | - | TRBD1 | TRBV5-1 | CASSLEQGGQTEAFF | TGCGCCAGCAGCTTGGAACAGGGGGGGCAAACTGAAGCTTTCTTT
TRBJ1-4 | - | - | TRBV19 | CASRPKGATNEKLFF | TGTGCCAGTAGGCCGAAGGGTGCAACTAATGAAAAACTGTTTTTT
TRBJ2-7 | - | TRBD2 | TRBV19 | CASSILPRGEHEQYF | TGTGCCAGTAGTATCCTCCCCCGGGGGGAGCACGAGCAGTACTTC
TRBJ2-3 | - | TRBD2 | TRBV5-1 | CASSSLAGGHPDTQYF | TGCGCCAGCAGCTCCTTAGCGGGGGGGCATCCAGATACGCAGTATTTT
TRBJ2-5 | - | - | TRBV9 | CASSVRGRETQYF | TGTGCCAGCAGCGTTCGGGGCCGGGAGACCCAGTACTTC
TRBJ2-5 | - | TRBD1 | TRBV5-1 | CASSLGTGSLETQYF | TGCGCCAGCAGCTTGGGGACAGGGTCGTTAGAGACCCAGTACTTC
TRBJ2-1 | - | TRBD2 | TRBV7-7 | CASSLISGSSYNEQFF | TGTGCTAGCAGCTTAATTAGCGGGAGCTCCTACAATGAGCAGTTCTTC
TRBJ1-1 | - | TRBD1 | TRBV6-6 | CASSYPGQGSTEAFF | TGTGCCAGCAGTTACCCCGGACAGGGTTCCACTGAAGCTTTCTTT
TRBJ2-5 | few | - | TRBV6-4 | CASSNGETQYF | TGTGCCAGCAGCAACGGGGAGACCCAGTACTTC
TRBJ2-7 | - | TRBD1 | TRBV19 | CASSIQGARGEQYF | TGTGCCAGTAGTATACAGGGGGCTAGGGGCGAGCAGTACTTC
TRBJ2-7 | - | - | TRBV19 | CASSISTTGHYEQYF | TGTGCCAGTAGTATATCAACTACGGGACATTACGAGCAGTACTTC
TRBJ1-2 | - | TRBD1 | TRBV19 | CASRVGGNGYTF | TGTGCCAGTAGAGTAGGGGGCAACGGCTACACCTTC